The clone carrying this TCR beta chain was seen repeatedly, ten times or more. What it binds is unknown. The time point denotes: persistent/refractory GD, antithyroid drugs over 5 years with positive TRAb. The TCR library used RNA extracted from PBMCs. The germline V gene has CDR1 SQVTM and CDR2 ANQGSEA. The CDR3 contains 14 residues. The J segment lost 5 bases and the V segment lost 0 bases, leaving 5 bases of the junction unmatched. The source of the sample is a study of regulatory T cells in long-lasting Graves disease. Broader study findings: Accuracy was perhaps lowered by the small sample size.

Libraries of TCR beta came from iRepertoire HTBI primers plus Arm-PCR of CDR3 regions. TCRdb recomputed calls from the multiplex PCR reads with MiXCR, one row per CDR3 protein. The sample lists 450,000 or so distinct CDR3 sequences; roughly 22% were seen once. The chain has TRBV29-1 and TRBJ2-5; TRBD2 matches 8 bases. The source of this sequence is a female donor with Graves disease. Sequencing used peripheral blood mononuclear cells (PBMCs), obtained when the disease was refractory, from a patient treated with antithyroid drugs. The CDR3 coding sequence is TGCAGCGTTGAAGAGTCGGGGGGGATGGAGACCCAGTACTTC. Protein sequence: CSVEESGGMETQYF.